This TCR beta chain was recorded in a study of shared clonotypes between healthy human individuals. This clone showed up just a few times. Germline assignment: CDR1 MNHNY and CDR2 SVGAGI (reference sequence). The CDR3 spans 12 residues. The V end lost 5 bases, the J end lost 8 bases, and 9 bases lay between the germline ends. Method: immunoSEQ multiplex PCR; TCRdb's copy keeps in-frame clones and lacks some. The profile covers about 1 million clones, with around 82% appearing a single time and about 0.52% taken by the ten largest. The receptor was derived from a man between 18 and 29 years old in good health. Some clones in this sample may be carry-over from other donors' samples. This chain links TRBV6-6 with TRBJ1-4; no clear D gene. The sample consisted of memory CD4+ T cells from PBMCs. Subset given: CD45RA-negative fraction. The CDR3 is CASSLRVEKLFF. In DNA form, the CDR3 reads TGTGCCAGCAGTCTCCGGGTGGAAAAACTGTTTTTT.